This T cell receptor beta chain was captured in a study of post-analysis software for immune sequencing data. Study findings and constraints: Patients showed TRBV5-6, TRBV5-1 and TRBV20-1 among about five TRBV segments more frequent than in controls.

Notes on this clonotype: The antigen is not known.

TCR beta cDNA libraries had unique molecular identifiers. TCRdb itself ran the PCR reads through MiXCR, one entry per CDR3 protein. The table lists roughly 620,000 distinct CDR3 sequences, around 44% of them singletons, with over 1.5% in the top ten. The CDR3 spans 14 residues. Germline V gene sequence: CDR1 DFQATT, CDR2 SNEGSKA (reference sequence). V was clipped by 5 bases and J by 2 bases; unmatched bases: 9. V is TRBV20-1 and J is TRBJ2-7; 7 positions match TRBD2. The sequence was obtained from a girl aged 5 to 17 with multiple sclerosis. The sample was blood. The CDR3 nucleotides read TGCAGTGCTCTAGGCGGGGGTGACCCCTACGAGCAGTACTTC. It specifies CSALGGGDPYEQYF.